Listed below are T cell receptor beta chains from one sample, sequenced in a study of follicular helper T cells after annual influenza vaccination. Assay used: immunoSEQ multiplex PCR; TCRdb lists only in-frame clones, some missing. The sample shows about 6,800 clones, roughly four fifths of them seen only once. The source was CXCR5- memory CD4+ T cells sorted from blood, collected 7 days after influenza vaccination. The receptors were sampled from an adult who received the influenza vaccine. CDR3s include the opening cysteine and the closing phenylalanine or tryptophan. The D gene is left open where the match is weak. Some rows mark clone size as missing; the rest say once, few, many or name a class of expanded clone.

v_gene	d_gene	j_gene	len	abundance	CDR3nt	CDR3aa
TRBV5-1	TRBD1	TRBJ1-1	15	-	TGCGCCAGCAGCCTAAATGGACAGGGGGACACTGAAGCTTTCTTT	CASSLNGQGDTEAFF
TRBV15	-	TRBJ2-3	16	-	TGTGCCACCAGCAAGGATGAAGGGGGTGGAGGGGATACGCAGTATTTT	CATSKDEGGGGDTQYF
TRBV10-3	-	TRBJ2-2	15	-	TGTGCCATCAGTGATTCCAACCTGAGGACCGGGGAGCTGTTTTTT	CAISDSNLRTGELFF
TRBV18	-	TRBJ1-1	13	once	TGTGCCAGCTCACCAGCGGGAAACACTGAAGCTTTCTTT	CASSPAGNTEAFF
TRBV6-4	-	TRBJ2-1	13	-	TGTGCCAGCAGTGTAGAGATTTACAATGAGCAGTTCTTC	CASSVEIYNEQFF
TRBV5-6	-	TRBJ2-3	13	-	TGTGCCAGCACGCAGGGGCGGGTAGATACGCAGTATTTT	CASTQGRVDTQYF
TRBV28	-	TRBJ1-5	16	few	TGTGCCAGCAGTCTCCTTCGGGGGGGAGGCAATCAGCCCCAGCATTTT	CASSLLRGGGNQPQHF
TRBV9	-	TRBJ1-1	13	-	TGTGCCAGCAGCGTAGAACAACACGGTGAAGCTTTCTTT	CASSVEQHGEAFF
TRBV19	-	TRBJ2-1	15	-	TGTGCCAGTAGTATAGGGGGACCAGCATACAATGAGCAGTTCTTC	CASSIGGPAYNEQFF
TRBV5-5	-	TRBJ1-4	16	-	TGTGCCAGCACCGCCGGTCCGGGGCGCGAGGATGAAAAACTGTTTTTT	CASTAGPGREDEKLFF